These T cell receptor beta chains were read from a single sample in a study of shared clonotypes between healthy human individuals. The protocol was immunoSEQ multiplex PCR, while the TCRdb copy is restricted to in-frame clones and leaves out a portion. The repertoire holds about 1 million clones, with approximately 70% as singletons. Sequencing input: memory CD4+ T cells sorted from blood. These receptors came from a man aged 18 to 30 in good health. Both conserved end residues are part of each CDR3. D genes are given only for firm matches. The size of a clone is reported for some rows only, either as once, few or many, or as a class for expanded clones.

TRBJ2-3 | NA | NA | TRBV7-8 | CASSSTTTKNSNTQYF | TGTGCCAGCAGCTCTACGACCACAAAGAACTCGAATACGCAGTATTTT
TRBJ1-1 | NA | TRBD1 | TRBV11-2 | CASSLSAGQGAFF | TGTGCCAGCAGCTTATCCGCGGGACAGGGGGCTTTCTTT
TRBJ2-1 | NA | NA | TRBV7-9 | CASSRTGPSYNEQFF | TGTGCCAGCAGCCGCACAGGACCCTCCTACAATGAGCAGTTCTTC
TRBJ2-3 | NA | TRBD2 | TRBV5-1 | CASSHGTSADTQYF | TGCGCCAGCAGCCACGGGACTAGCGCAGATACGCAGTATTTT
TRBJ2-4 | once | TRBD1 | TRBV6-1 | CASSERVDRKAKNIQYF | TGTGCCAGCAGTGAAAGGGTGGACAGGAAAGCCAAAAACATTCAGTACTTC
TRBJ2-7 | NA | NA | TRBV5-6 | CASSFPAAYEQYF | TGTGCCAGCAGCTTTCCAGCGGCCTACGAGCAGTACTTC
TRBJ1-4 | NA | NA | TRBV15 | CATSRDDPANEKLFF | TGTGCCACCAGCAGAGATGACCCAGCTAATGAAAAACTGTTTTTT
TRBJ2-5 | NA | TRBD2 | TRBV5-1 | CASGPGLAGGGETQYF | TGCGCCAGCGGGCCGGGACTAGCGGGAGGTGGGGAGACCCAGTACTTC
TRBJ1-2 | NA | NA | TRBV7-8 | CASSLRGNYGYTF | TGTGCCAGCAGCTTAAGGGGGAACTATGGCTACACCTTC
TRBJ1-6 | NA | NA | TRBV5-1 | CASSLSGEGSNSPLHF | TGCGCCAGCAGCTTGAGCGGCGAGGGGTCTAATTCACCCCTCCACTTT
TRBJ1-5 | NA | NA | TRBV27 | CASSLRQPNQPQHF | TGTGCCAGCAGTTTGCGGCAGCCCAATCAGCCCCAGCATTTT
TRBJ1-1 | NA | NA | TRBV5-4 | CASSLEVSNTEAFF | TGTGCCAGCAGCTTGGAGGTTTCGAACACTGAAGCTTTCTTT
TRBJ1-1 | NA | NA | TRBV5-6 | CASSLVGTEAFF | TGTGCCAGCAGCTTGGTTGGAACTGAAGCTTTCTTT
TRBJ2-3 | once | TRBD2 | TRBV11-2 | CASSLDAGGADTQYF | TGTGCCAGCAGCTTAGACGCGGGAGGTGCAGATACGCAGTATTTT
TRBJ2-7 | NA | NA | TRBV9 | CASSVDGGKSSYEQYF | TGTGCCAGCAGCGTAGATGGCGGAAAAAGCTCCTACGAGCAGTACTTC
TRBJ1-5 | once | NA | TRBV6-6 | CASSYSKGSGDQPQHF | TGTGCCAGCAGTTACTCGAAGGGGTCGGGCGATCAGCCCCAGCATTTT
TRBJ2-1 | once | NA | TRBV7-9 | CASTEPPSDYNEQFF | TGTGCCAGCACCGAACCGCCGTCGGACTACAATGAGCAGTTCTTC
TRBJ2-2 | NA | TRBD1 | TRBV6-4 | CASSATGGNGELFF | TGTGCCAGCAGTGCGACAGGGGGCAACGGGGAGCTGTTTTTT
TRBJ2-7 | once | TRBD2 | TRBV6-1 | CASSESTSGSYEQYF | TGTGCCAGCAGTGAATCGACTAGCGGGAGCTACGAGCAGTACTTC
TRBJ2-7 | NA | NA | TRBV6-5 | CASSSTASYEQYF | TGTGCCAGCAGTTCGACCGCCTCCTACGAGCAGTACTTC
TRBJ2-3 | NA | NA | TRBV7-2 | CASSSLNTQYF | TGTGCCAGCAGCTCTTTAAATACGCAGTATTTT
TRBJ2-3 | NA | TRBD1 | TRBV9 | CASSVGWGGQGAGDTQYF | TGTGCCAGCAGCGTAGGTTGGGGGGGACAGGGAGCCGGAGATACGCAGTATTTT
TRBJ2-7 | once | TRBD2 | TRBV19 | CASSTSGMYEQYF | TGTGCCAGTTCGACTAGCGGGATGTACGAGCAGTACTTC
TRBJ1-2 | NA | NA | TRBV13 | CASSGAMGLSAGYTF | TGTGCCAGCAGTGGAGCGATGGGGTTAAGTGCTGGCTACACCTTC
TRBJ1-5 | NA | NA | TRBV6-1 | CASSERGYNQPQHF | TGTGCCAGCAGTGAAAGGGGGTACAATCAGCCCCAGCATTTT
TRBJ2-3 | few | NA | TRBV19 | CASSRLGDTQYF | TGTGCCAGTAGTAGGCTGGGGGATACGCAGTATTTT
TRBJ2-3 | NA | NA | TRBV4-1 | CASSQDPNGAGPSIDTQYF | TGCGCCAGCAGCCAAGATCCCAACGGAGCGGGCCCTAGTATAGATACGCAGTATTTT
TRBJ2-2 | NA | TRBD1 | TRBV19 | CASSSGTGAGNTGELFF | TGTGCCAGTAGCTCCGGGACAGGGGCTGGGAACACCGGGGAGCTGTTTTTT
TRBJ1-2 | NA | NA | TRBV10-3 | CATTPSAGVVPGGYTF | TGTGCCACTACGCCTTCTGCAGGGGTAGTGCCGGGTGGCTACACCTTC
TRBJ2-2 | NA | TRBD1 | TRBV11-2 | CASSFNRGQSGELFF | TGTGCCAGCAGCTTCAACAGGGGGCAAAGCGGGGAGCTGTTTTTT
TRBJ2-7 | NA | TRBD2 | TRBV6-5 | CATRPGLAREQYF | TGTGCCACCCGACCGGGACTAGCAAGGGAGCAGTACTTC
TRBJ1-3 | NA | TRBD1 | TRBV29-1 | CSVGTDPWKGNTIYF | TGCAGCGTCGGGACAGACCCGTGGAAAGGGAACACCATATATTTT